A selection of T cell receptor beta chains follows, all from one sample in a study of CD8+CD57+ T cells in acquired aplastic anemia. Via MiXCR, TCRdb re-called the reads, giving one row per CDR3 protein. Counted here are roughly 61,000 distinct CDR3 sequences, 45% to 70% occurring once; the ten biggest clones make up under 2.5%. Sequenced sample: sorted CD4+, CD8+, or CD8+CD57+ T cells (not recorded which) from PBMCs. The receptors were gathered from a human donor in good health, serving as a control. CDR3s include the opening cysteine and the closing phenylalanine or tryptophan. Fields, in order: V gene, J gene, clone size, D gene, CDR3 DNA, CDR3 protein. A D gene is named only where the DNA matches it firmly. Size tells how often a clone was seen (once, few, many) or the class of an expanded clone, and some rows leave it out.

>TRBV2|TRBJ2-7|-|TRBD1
TGTGCCAGCAGTGACGGACAGGTCTCCTACGAGCAGTACTTC
CASSDGQVSYEQYF
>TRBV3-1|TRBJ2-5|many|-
TGTGCCAGCAGCCAACCTCACAGGGCGACGGAGACCCAGTACTTC
CASSQPHRATETQYF
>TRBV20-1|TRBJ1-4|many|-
TGCAGTGCTAGAGGGCCGTTTAATGAAAAACTGTTTTTT
CSARGPFNEKLFF
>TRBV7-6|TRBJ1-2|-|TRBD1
TGTGCCAGCAGCCCAAGGAGACAGGGCTATGGCTACACCTTC
CASSPRRQGYGYTF
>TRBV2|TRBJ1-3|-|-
TGTGCCAGCAGTGAACAGTCCCTCTCTGGAAACACCATATATTTT
CASSEQSLSGNTIYF
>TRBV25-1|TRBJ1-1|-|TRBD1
TGTGCCAGCAGTGGGACAGGGGGACTCACTGAAGCTTTCTTT
CASSGTGGLTEAFF
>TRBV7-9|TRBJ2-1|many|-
TGTGCCAGCAGCCCACAAAATGAGCAGTTCTTC
CASSPQNEQFF
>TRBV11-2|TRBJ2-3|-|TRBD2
TGTGCCAGCAGCGTGATAGCGGGAGGGGGGCCAGATACGCAGTATTTT
CASSVIAGGGPDTQYF
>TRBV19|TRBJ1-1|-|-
TGTGCCAGTAGTCTAGGCCGGAACACTGAAGCTTTCTTT
CASSLGRNTEAFF
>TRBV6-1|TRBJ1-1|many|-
TGTGCCAGCAGTAAAAGGTTCGGATCCGGGACCGAAGCTTTCTTT
CASSKRFGSGTEAFF
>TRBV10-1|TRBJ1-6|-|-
TGCGCCAGCAGTCCAGGGACCTATAATTCACCCCTCCACTTT
CASSPGTYNSPLHF
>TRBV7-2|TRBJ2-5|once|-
TGTGCCAGCAGCTTAGGTCCCCGGGCAGGCCAAGAGACCCAGTACTTC
CASSLGPRAGQETQYF
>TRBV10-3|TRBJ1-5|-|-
TGTGCCATCAGTGTAGTGGGGATTGTTCAGCCCCAGCATTTT
CAISVVGIVQPQHF
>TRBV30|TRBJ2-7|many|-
TGTGCCTGGAGTCGGAACCAACCCTACGAGCAGTACTTC
CAWSRNQPYEQYF
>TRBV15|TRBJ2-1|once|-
TGTGCCACCAGCTTTGTCTTGGCTGAACCAGACAATGAGCAGTTCTTC
CATSFVLAEPDNEQFF
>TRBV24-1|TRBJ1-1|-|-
TGTGCCACCAGTGATTTTGCTAACACTGAAGCTTTCTTT
CATSDFANTEAFF
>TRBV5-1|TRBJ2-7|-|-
TGCGCCAGCAGCTTCTCAGGACTCGACGAGCAGTACTTC
CASSFSGLDEQYF
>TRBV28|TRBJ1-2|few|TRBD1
TGTGCCAGCAGTTTAATCATAGGACAGGGACATGGCTACACCTTC
CASSLIIGQGHGYTF
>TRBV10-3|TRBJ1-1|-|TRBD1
TGTGCCATCAGTGCGGGGGGACAGGGTAGTTTAGCTTTCTTT
CAISAGGQGSLAFF
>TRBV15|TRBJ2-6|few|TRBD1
TGTGCCACCAGCAGAGCTACAGGGGATGGGGCCAACGTCCTGACTTTC
CATSRATGDGANVLTF
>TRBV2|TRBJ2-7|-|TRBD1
TGTGCCAGCAGGAGGGACAGCTACGAGCAGTACTTC
CASRRDSYEQYF
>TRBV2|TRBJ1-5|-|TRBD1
TGTGCCAGCAAGGGATTCGACAGGGCCGCCGAGGGTAGCAATCAGCCCCAGCATTTT
CASKGFDRAAEGSNQPQHF
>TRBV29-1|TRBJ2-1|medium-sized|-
TGCAGCGCCTCCCTGAGCTCCTACGCGACGGAGCAGTTCTTC
CSASLSSYATEQFF
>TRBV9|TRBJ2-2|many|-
TGTGCCAGCAGCGTAGGGGGCACCGGGGAGCTGTTTTTT
CASSVGGTGELFF
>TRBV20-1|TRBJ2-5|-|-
TGCAGTGCTAGAGATCGGGTCCTATCCATAGAGACCCAGTACTTC
CSARDRVLSIETQYF
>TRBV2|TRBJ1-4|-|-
TGTGCCAGCAAGGTGATGGTGGAACTGTTTTTT
CASKVMVELFF
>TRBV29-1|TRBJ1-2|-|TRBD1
TGCAGCGTAGAAGACAGGGTTAATGGCTACACCTTC
CSVEDRVNGYTF
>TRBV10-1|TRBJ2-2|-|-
TGCGCCAGAGGTACCGGGACACCAATCACCGGGGAGCTGTTTTTT
CARGTGTPITGELFF
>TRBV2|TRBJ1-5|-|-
TGTGCCAGCAGTGAGGGGGCTCCAAGCAATCAGCCCCAGCATTTT
CASSEGAPSNQPQHF
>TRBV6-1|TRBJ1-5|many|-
TGTGCCAGCAGTGAAAGGTCCCTGGATGGCAATCAGCCCCAGCATTTT
CASSERSLDGNQPQHF
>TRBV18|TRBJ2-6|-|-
TGTGCCAGCTCACCAGACTCGGGGGCCAACGTCCTGACTTTC
CASSPDSGANVLTF
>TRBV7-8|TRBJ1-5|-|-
TGTGCCAGCAGTGGGTTGGGGCAGCCCCAGCATTTT
CASSGLGQPQHF
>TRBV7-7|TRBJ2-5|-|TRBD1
TGTGCTAGCAGACCCGGGACAGGGGGCTCAGAGACCCAGTACTTC
CASRPGTGGSETQYF
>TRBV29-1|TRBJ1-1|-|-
TGCAGCGTTGTCAGTGGGATGAACACTGAAGCTTTCTTT
CSVVSGMNTEAFF
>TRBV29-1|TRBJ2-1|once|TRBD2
TGCAGCGTTGAAGGCAGGGGGACTAGCGGAGCGGGTGAGCAGTTCTTC
CSVEGRGTSGAGEQFF
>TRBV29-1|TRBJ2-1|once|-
TGCAGCGTGGGGGACTACAATGAGCAGTTCTTC
CSVGDYNEQFF
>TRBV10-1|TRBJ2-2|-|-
TGCGCCAGCAGGTTTACCGGGGAGCTGTTTTTT
CASRFTGELFF
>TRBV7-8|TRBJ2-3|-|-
TGTGCCAGCAGCTTCGCGGGGATCTCCAATACGCAGTATTTT
CASSFAGISNTQYF
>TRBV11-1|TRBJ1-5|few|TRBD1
TGTGCCAGCAAGAACAGGGGGCTTTCGGGCGATCAGCCCCAGCATTTT
CASKNRGLSGDQPQHF
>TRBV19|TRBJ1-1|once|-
TGTGCCAGTAGTATAGACACAGGGTCGGGCACTGAAGCTTTCTTT
CASSIDTGSGTEAFF
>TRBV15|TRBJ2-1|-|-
TGTGCCACCAGCGGCTCCTACAATGAGCAGTTCTTC
CATSGSYNEQFF
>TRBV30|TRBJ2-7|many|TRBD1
TGTGCCTGGTCCCGTCCGGGACAGGGGACCTACGAGCAGTACTTC
CAWSRPGQGTYEQYF
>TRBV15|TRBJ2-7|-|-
TGTGCCACCAGCAGTTTCGGGTTCCACGAGCAGTACTTC
CATSSFGFHEQYF
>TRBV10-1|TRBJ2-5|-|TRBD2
TGCGCCAGCAGTGAGAACGTTGTCGGGGGGGAGACCCAGTACTTC
CASSENVVGGETQYF
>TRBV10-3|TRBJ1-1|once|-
TGTGCCATCAGTGGAGGGAACACTGAAGCTTTCTTT
CAISGGNTEAFF
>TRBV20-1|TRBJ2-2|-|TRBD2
TGCAGTGCTAGAGATCCCGGGAGGGCCCTCAGCGGGGAGCTGTTTTTT
CSARDPGRALSGELFF
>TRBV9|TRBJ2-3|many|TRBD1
TGTGCCAGCAGCCCCAGGGGGACCGGCACAGATACGCAGTATTTT
CASSPRGTGTDTQYF
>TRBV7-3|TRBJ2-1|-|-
TGTGCCAGCAGCCCCGGCGGACTCTACAATGAGCAGTTCTTC
CASSPGGLYNEQFF
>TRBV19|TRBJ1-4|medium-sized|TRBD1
TGTGCCAGTATGGGGACAGCAACTAATGAAAAACTGTTTTTT
CASMGTATNEKLFF
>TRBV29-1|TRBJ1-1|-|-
TGCAGCGGCCGACGGGGTATCGACACTGAAGCTTTCTTT
CSGRRGIDTEAFF
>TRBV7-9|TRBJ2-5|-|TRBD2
TGTGCCAGCAGCTTTTTGCGGGAGAGGCAAGAGACCCAGTACTTC
CASSFLRERQETQYF
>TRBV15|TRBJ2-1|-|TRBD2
TGTGCCACCAGCAGAGCGGGACTAGCGGGAGATGAGCAGTTCTTC
CATSRAGLAGDEQFF
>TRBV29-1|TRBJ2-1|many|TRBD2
TGCAGCGTTGAAGATCTGGCTAGCGGGGCCTCCAATGAGCAGTTCTTC
CSVEDLASGASNEQFF
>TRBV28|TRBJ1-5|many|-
TGTGCCAGCAGGAGCAATCAGCCCCAGCATTTT
CASRSNQPQHF
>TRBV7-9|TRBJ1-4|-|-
TGTGCCAGCAGCTCGACACGTTCAACTAATGAAAAACTGTTTTTT
CASSSTRSTNEKLFF
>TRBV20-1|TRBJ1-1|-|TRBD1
TGCAGTGCTGACCGTCGACAGGGTGAAGCTTTCTTT
CSADRRQGEAFF
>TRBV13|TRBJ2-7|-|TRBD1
TGTGCCAGCAGCTCGACAGGGGGCTCCTACGAGCAGTACTTC
CASSSTGGSYEQYF
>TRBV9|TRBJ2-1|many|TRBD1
TGTGCCAGCAGCGTAGGGCAGGGGGCGGCTGAGCAGTTCTTC
CASSVGQGAAEQFF
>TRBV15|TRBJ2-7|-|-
TGTGCCACCAGCAGAGATTTGGGGGCTTTAACCTACGAGCAGTACTTC
CATSRDLGALTYEQYF
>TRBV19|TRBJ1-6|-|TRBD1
TGTGCCAGTAGTATGACAGGGGATAATTCACCCCTCCACTTT
CASSMTGDNSPLHF